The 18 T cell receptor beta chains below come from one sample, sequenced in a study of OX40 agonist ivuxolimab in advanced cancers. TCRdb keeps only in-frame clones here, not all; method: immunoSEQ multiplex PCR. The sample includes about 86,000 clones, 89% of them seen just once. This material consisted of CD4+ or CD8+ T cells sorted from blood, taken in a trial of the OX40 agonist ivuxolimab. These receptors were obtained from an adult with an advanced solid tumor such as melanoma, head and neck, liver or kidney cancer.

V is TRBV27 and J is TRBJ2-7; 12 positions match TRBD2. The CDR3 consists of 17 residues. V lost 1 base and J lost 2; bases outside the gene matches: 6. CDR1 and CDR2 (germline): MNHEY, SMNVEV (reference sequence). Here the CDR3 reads CASSLLKGLAGPYEQYF. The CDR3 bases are TGTGCCAGCAGTTTATTAAAGGGACTAGCGGGTCCCTACGAGCAGTACTTC.

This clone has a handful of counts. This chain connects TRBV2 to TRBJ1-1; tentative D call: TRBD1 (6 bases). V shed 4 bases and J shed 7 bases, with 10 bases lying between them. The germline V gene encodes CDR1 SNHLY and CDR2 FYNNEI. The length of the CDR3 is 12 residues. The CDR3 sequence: CASSGGPREAFF. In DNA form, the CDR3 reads TGTGCCAGCAGTGGGGGGCCACGTGAAGCTTTCTTT.

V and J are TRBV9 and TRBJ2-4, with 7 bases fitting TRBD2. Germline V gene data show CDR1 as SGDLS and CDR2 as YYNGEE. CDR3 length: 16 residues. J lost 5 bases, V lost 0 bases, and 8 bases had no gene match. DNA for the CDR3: TGTGCCAGCAGCGTAGGGGGAGGGCCGAGCGAAAACATTCAGTACTTC. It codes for CASSVGGGPSENIQYF.

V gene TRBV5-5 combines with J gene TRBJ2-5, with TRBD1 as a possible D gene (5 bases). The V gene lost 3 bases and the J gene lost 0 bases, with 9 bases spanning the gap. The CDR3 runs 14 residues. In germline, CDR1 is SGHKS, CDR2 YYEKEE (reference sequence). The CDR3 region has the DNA TGTGCCAGCAGCTACAGGTTGTACCAAGAGACCCAGTACTTC. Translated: CASSYRLYQETQYF.

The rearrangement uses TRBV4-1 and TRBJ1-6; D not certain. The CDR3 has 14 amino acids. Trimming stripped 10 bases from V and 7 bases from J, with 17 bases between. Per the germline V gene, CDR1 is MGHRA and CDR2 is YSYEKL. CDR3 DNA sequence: TGCGCCACATCTCAAGGCCGCCCGAATTCACCCCTCCACTTT. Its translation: CATSQGRPNSPLHF.

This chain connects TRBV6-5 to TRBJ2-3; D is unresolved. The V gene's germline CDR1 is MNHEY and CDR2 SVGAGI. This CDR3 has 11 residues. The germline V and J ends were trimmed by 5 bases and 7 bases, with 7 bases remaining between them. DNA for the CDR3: TGTGCCAGCAGTCGAGAGTATACGCAGTATTTT. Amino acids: CASSREYTQYF.

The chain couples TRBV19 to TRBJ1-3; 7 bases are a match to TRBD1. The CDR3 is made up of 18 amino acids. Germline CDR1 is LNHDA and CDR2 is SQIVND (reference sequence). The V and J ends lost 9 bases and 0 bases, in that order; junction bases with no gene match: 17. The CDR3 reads CARRRGLSTGSSGNTIYF. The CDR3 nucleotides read TGTGCCAGACGTAGGGGGCTTTCGACAGGGAGCTCTGGAAACACCATATATTTT.

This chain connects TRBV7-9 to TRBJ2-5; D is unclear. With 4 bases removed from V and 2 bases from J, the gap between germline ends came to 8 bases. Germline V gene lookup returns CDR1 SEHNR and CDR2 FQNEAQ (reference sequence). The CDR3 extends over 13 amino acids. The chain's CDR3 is CASSSDGQETQYF. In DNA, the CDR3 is TGTGCCAGCAGCTCCGACGGTCAAGAGACCCAGTACTTC.

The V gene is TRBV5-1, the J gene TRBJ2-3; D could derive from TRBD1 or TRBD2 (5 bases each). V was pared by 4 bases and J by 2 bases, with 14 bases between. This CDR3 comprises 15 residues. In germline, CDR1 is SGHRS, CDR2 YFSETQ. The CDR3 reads CASSLPGRDTDTQYF. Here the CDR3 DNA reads TGCGCCAGCAGCCTACCGGGACGGGACACAGATACGCAGTATTTT.

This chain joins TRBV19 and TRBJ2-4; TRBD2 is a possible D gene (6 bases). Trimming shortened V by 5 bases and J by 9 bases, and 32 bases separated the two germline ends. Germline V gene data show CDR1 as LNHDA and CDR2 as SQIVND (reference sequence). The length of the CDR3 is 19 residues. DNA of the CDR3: TGTGCCAGTAGTCCCGGAGTGGCTGGGCGGGGCCTGTATGTGAGCATTCAGTACTTC. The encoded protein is CASSPGVAGRGLYVSIQYF.

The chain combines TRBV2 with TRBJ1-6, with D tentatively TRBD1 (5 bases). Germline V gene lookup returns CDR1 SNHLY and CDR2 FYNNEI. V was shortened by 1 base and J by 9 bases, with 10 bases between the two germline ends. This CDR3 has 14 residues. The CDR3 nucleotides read TGTGCCAGCAGTGAAGGGGGGGGAACTTCACCCCTCCACTTT. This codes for CASSEGGGTSPLHF.

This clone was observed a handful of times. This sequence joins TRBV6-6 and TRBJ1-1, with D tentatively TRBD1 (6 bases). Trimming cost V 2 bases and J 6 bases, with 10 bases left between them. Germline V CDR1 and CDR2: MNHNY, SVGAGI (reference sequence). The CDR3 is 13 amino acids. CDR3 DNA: TGTGCCAGCAGTTACCGTGGGGGGCCTGAAGCTTTCTTT. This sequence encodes CASSYRGGPEAFF.

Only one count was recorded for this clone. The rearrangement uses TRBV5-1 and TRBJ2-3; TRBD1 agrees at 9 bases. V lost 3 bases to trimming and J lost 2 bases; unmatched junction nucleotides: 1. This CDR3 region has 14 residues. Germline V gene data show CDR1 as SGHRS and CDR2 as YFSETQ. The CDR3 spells CASSSQGATDTQYF. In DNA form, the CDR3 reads TGCGCCAGCAGCTCACAGGGGGCCACAGATACGCAGTATTTT.

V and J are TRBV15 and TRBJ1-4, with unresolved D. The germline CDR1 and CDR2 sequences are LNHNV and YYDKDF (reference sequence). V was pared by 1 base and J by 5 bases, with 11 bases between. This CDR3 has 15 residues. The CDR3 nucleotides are TGTGCCACCAGCAGAGCCCTTGACTCGAATGAAAAACTGTTTTTT. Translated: CATSRALDSNEKLFF.

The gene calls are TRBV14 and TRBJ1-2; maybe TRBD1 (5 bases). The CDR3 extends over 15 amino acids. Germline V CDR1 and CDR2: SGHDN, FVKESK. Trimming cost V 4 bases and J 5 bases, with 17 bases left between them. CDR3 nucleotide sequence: TGTGCCAGCAGCCCCCCAGGGTTCCTCGGATATGGCTACACCTTC. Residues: CASSPPGFLGYGYTF.

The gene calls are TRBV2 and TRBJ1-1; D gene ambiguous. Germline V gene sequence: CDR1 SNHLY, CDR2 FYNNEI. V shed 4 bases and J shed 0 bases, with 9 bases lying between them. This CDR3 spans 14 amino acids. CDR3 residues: CASSVWGLNTEAFF. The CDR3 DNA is TGTGCCAGCAGTGTATGGGGTTTGAACACTGAAGCTTTCTTT.

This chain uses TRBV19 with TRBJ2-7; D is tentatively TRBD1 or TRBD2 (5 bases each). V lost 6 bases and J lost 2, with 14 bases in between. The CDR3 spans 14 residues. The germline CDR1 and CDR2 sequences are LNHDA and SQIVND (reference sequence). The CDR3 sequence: CASSRDGFTYEQYF. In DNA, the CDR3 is TGTGCCAGTAGCCGGGACGGATTTACCTACGAGCAGTACTTC.

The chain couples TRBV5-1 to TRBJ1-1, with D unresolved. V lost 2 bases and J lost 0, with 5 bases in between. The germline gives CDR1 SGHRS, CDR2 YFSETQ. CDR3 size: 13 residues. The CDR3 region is CASSFQMNTEAFF. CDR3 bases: TGCGCCAGCAGCTTTCAAATGAACACTGAAGCTTTCTTT.